This is a list of T cell receptor beta chains from one sample in a study of technical replicates of blood from a few donors. Here immunoSEQ multiplex PCR was the method, and the copy in TCRdb shows in-frame clones only, minus some. The table has 55,000 to 65,000 clones, around 93% seen once; the top ten hold 4.2%. Sequencing was done on a sample of PBMCs. The source is a human donor in good health. Some clones in this sample may be carry-over from other donors' samples. Both conserved end residues are part of each CDR3. D genes are given only for firm matches. Clone size is not always given. Where it is, it says once, few, many or a class for expanded clones.

v_call	d_call	j_call	clone_size	cdr3_nt	cdr3_aa
TRBV9	-	TRBJ2-2	-	TGTGCCAGCAGCGTAGAGGTCGGGGCCGGGGAGCTGTTTTTT	CASSVEVGAGELFF
TRBV5-6	-	TRBJ1-2	-	TGTGCCAGCAGCTTACAGGGAGTGGACTATGGCTACACCTTC	CASSLQGVDYGYTF
TRBV30	-	TRBJ1-1	-	TGTGCCTGGAGCGTCCCTGTTGCTTCGGCTGAAGCTTTCTTT	CAWSVPVASAEAFF
TRBV5-6	TRBD1	TRBJ1-2	once	TGTGCCAGCATCCCCAGGACAGGGCCGAACTATGGCTACACCTTC	CASIPRTGPNYGYTF
TRBV6-6	TRBD2	TRBJ2-7	-	TGTGCCAGCAGTTACGGTAGCGGGAGCTACGAGCAGTACTTC	CASSYGSGSYEQYF
TRBV2	TRBD2	TRBJ2-7	-	TGTGCCAGCAGTACGCGGACTAGCGGGAGTCACGAGCAGTACTTC	CASSTRTSGSHEQYF
TRBV9	TRBD2	TRBJ2-1	once	TGTGCCAGCAGCGTAGGAGCGGGGGGGCCCCCCTATGAGCAGTTCTTC	CASSVGAGGPPYEQFF
TRBV21-1	-	TRBJ1-6	once	TGTGCCAGCAGCAACGTAACCACACAGGGGGCGAGGTTGAATTCACCCCTCCACTTT	CASSNVTTQGARLNSPLHF
TRBV9	TRBD2	TRBJ2-1	-	TGTGCCAGCAGCCCCCGGGGGGTCAACTTGGGGCATGAGCAGTTCTTC	CASSPRGVNLGHEQFF
TRBV29-1	TRBD1	TRBJ1-4	-	TGCAGCGTTGCAGGGACAGGGGAAAAACTGTTTTTT	CSVAGTGEKLFF
TRBV6-4	TRBD1	TRBJ1-1	-	TGTGCCAGCAGTCCCGACAGGGGGCCGGGGACTGAAGCTTTCTTT	CASSPDRGPGTEAFF
TRBV5-1	TRBD2	TRBJ2-3	-	TGCGCCAGCCGAAGGACTAGCGGAGCTAGCACAGATACGCAGTATTTT	CASRRTSGASTDTQYF
TRBV5-6	TRBD2	TRBJ2-1	-	TGTGCCAGCGGGTCGGGGGGGCTTTCGTCCTACAATGAGCAGTTCTTC	CASGSGGLSSYNEQFF
TRBV13	TRBD2	TRBJ2-5	-	TGTGCCAGCAGCCGGATCGTAGCGGGGGCCTATCATAAAACCCAGTACTTC	CASSRIVAGAYHKTQYF
TRBV30	-	TRBJ2-5	-	TGTGCCTTGGGGGGTTCCAGAGGAGAGACCCAGTACTTC	CALGGSRGETQYF
TRBV29-1	TRBD2	TRBJ2-3	-	TGCAGCGTTATAGCGGGAATTGCAGATACGCAGTATTTT	CSVIAGIADTQYF
TRBV6-5	-	TRBJ2-7	-	TGTGCCAGCAGTTACCAGAATTCCTACGAGCAGTACTTC	CASSYQNSYEQYF
TRBV7-2	TRBD1	TRBJ1-2	-	TGTGCCAGCAGCACAGGGGGGATCGTCGATGGCTACACCTTC	CASSTGGIVDGYTF
TRBV13	TRBD1	TRBJ2-4	-	TGTGCCAGCAGCCGACCGGGACAGCTAGCCAAAAACATTCAGTACTTC	CASSRPGQLAKNIQYF
TRBV5-5	-	TRBJ1-2	-	TGTGCCAGCAGCTTGGGACAGTCCGTCTATGGCTACACCTTC	CASSLGQSVYGYTF
TRBV10-3	TRBD2	TRBJ2-1	-	TGTGCCACAAGGACTAGCGGGAGGCATGACAATGAGCAGTTCTTC	CATRTSGRHDNEQFF
TRBV7-3	-	TRBJ2-5	-	TGTGCCAGCAGCGCCGGCGGGGTGCGGGAGACCCAGTACTTC	CASSAGGVRETQYF
TRBV4-2	-	TRBJ2-6	-	TGTGCCAGCAGCCAAGACGGAGACTCTGGGGCCAACGTCCTGACTTTC	CASSQDGDSGANVLTF
TRBV4-3	-	TRBJ2-1	-	TGCGCCAGCAGCCCCGGGCAGGGGAGTAGGTACAATGAGCAGTTCTTC	CASSPGQGSRYNEQFF
TRBV25-1	-	TRBJ2-6	-	TGTGCCAGCAGTGAATATGCAGCTGGGGCCAACGTCCTGACTTTC	CASSEYAAGANVLTF
TRBV2	TRBD1	TRBJ1-3	-	TGTGCCAGCAGTTTCAGGGGGCTGGGGAACACCATATATTTT	CASSFRGLGNTIYF
TRBV6-5	-	TRBJ2-2	-	TGTGCCACCCTGGGGGGTTACACCGGGGAGCTGTTTTTT	CATLGGYTGELFF
TRBV5-4	TRBD2	TRBJ2-1	once	TGTGCCAGCAGCGGGGGACTAGCGGGGGATCGGGAGCAGTTCTTC	CASSGGLAGDREQFF
TRBV7-7	-	TRBJ2-1	-	TGTGCCAGCAGCTTAGATCGGGGGAGCAATGAGCAGTTCTTC	CASSLDRGSNEQFF
TRBV20-1	-	TRBJ2-7	once	TGCAGTGCTTACAGCGGGGAGCAGTACTTC	CSAYSGEQYF